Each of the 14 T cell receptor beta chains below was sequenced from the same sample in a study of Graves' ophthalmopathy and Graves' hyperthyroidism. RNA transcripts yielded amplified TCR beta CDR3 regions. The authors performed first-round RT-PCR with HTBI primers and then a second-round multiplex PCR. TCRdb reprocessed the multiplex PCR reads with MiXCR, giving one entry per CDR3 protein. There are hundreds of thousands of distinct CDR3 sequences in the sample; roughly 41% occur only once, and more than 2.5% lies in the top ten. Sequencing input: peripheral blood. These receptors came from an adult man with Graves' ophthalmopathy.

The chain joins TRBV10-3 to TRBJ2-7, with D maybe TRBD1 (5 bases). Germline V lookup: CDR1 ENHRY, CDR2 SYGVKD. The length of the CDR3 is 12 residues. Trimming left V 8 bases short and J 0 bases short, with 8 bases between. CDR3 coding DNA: TGTGCCATCCGGACACTCTCCTACGAGCAGTACTTC. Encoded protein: CAIRTLSYEQYF.

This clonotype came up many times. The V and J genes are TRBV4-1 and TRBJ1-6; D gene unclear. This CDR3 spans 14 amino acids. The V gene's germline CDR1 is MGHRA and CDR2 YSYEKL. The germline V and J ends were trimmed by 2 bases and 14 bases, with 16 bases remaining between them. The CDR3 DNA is TGCGCCAGCAGCCAACCCTCCCCGCCGGGCACCCTCCACTTT. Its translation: CASSQPSPPGTLHF.

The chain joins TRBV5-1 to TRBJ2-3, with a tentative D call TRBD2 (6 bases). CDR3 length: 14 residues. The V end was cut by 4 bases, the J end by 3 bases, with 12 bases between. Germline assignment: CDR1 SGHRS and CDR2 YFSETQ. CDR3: CASSLEGRTDTQYF. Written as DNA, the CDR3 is TGCGCCAGCAGCCTGGAGGGGCGAACAGATACGCAGTATTTT.

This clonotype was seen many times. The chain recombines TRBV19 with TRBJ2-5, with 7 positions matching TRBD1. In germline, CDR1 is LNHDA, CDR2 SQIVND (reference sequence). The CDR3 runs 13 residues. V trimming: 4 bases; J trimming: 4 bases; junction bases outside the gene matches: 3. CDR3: CASSTRQGETQYF. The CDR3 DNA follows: TGTGCCAGTAGTACTCGACAGGGAGAGACCCAGTACTTC.

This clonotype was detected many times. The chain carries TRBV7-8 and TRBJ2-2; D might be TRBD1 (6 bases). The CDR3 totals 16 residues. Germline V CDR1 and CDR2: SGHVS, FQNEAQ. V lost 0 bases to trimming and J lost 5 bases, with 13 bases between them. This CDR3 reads CASSLAIGTQTGELFF. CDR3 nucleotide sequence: TGTGCCAGCAGCTTAGCAATCGGGACACAAACCGGGGAGCTGTTTTTT.

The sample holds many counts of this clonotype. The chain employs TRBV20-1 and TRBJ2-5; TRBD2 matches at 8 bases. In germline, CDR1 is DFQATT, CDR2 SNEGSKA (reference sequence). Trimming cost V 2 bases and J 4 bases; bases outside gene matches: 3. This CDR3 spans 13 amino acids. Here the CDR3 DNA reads TGCAGTGCTAGAAGGCTAGCGGGAGAGACCCAGTACTTC. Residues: CSARRLAGETQYF.

This chain's CDR3 is CASSERQGAEKLFF. The CDR3 coding sequence is TGTGCCAGCAGCGAAAGACAGGGCGCTGAAAAACTGTTTTTT. The rearrangement links TRBV7-9 to TRBJ1-4, with 7 bases lining up with TRBD1. CDR3 length: 14 amino acids. V was pared by 5 bases and J by 7 bases, with 7 bases of the junction left unmatched. The germline gives CDR1 SEHNR, CDR2 FQNEAQ (reference sequence). Full variable domain (remainder filled in from reference TRBV7-9 and TRBJ1-4): DTGVSQNPRHKITKRGQNVTFRCDPISEHNRLYWYRQTLGQGPEFLTYFQNEAQLEKSRLLSDRFSAERPKGSFSTLEIQRTEQGDSAMYLCASSERQGAEKLFFGSGTQLSVL.

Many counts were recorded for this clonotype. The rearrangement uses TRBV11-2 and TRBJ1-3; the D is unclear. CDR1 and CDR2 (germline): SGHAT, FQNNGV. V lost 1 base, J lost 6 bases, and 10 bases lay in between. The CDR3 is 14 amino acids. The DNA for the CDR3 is TGTGCCAGCAGCTTAGTTAGGAATACAAACACCATATATTTT. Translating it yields CASSLVRNTNTIYF.

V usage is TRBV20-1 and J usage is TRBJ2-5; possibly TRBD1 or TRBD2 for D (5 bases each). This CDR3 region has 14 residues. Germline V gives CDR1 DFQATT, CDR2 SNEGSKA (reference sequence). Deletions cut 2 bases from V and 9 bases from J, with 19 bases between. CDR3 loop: CSARTRAGGQPQYF. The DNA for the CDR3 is TGCAGTGCTAGAACCAGGGCCGGAGGTCAGCCCCAGTACTTC.

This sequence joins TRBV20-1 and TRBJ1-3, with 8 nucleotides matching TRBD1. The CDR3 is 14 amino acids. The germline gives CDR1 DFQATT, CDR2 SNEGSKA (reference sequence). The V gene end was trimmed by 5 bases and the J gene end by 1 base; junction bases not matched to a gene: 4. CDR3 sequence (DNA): TGCAGTGCTGGTAGACAGGGGTCTGGAAACACCATATATTTT. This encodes CSAGRQGSGNTIYF.

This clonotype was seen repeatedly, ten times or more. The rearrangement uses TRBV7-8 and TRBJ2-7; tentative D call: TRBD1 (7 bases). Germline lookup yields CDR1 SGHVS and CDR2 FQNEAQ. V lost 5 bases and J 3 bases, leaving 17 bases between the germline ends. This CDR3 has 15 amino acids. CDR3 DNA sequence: TGTGCCAGCAGCCAGCGCGGGACAGCGAACTACGAGCAGTACTTC. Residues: CASSQRGTANYEQYF.

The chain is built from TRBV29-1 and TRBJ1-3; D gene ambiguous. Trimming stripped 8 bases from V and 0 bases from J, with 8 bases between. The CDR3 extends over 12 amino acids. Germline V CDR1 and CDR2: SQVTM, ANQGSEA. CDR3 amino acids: CSSLSSGNTIYF. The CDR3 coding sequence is TGCAGCAGCCTCAGCTCTGGAAACACCATATATTTT.

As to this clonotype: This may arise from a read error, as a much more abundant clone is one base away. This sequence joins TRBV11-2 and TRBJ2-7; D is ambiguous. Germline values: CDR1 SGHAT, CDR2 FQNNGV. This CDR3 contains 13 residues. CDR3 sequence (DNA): TGTGCCAGCAGCAGCCCAGAGACCTACGAGCAGTGCTTC. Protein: CASSSPETYEQCF.

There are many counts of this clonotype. CDR3 amino acids: CAQLLVEGNLNYGYTF. In nucleotides, the CDR3 is TGTGCGCAACTCCTGGTGGAAGGGAATCTCAACTATGGCTACACCTTC. The chain combines TRBV2 with TRBJ1-2; D is unresolved. CDR3 length: 16 amino acids. Germline CDR1 reads SNHLY; CDR2 reads FYNNEI.